One and the same sample provided the 12 T cell receptor beta chains below, sequenced in a study of glioma-infiltrating T cells after dendritic cell vaccination. TCRdb keeps only in-frame clones here, not all; method: immunoSEQ multiplex PCR. The table lists some 70,000 clones, 81% of them singletons. The sample was blood, taken before dendritic cell vaccination. The receptors were gathered from a human donor with glioblastoma.

The chain employs TRBV11-2 and TRBJ2-7; a possible D gene is TRBD1 (6 bases). CDR3 length: 14 residues. Trimming left V 5 bases short and J 4 bases short, with 15 bases between. CDR1 and CDR2 (germline): SGHAT, FQNNGV. The DNA of the CDR3 is TGTGCCAGCAGCCCAGGGGCAGTTCTGTACGAGCAGTACTTC. As protein: CASSPGAVLYEQYF.

This chain links TRBV11-3 with TRBJ2-1, with D uncertain. The V and J ends lost 3 bases and 0 bases respectively, with 9 bases between them. CDR3 length equals 15 residues. CDR1 is SGHNT, CDR2 YENEEA, per germline. Here the CDR3 DNA reads TGTGCCAGCAGCTTGACATTTAGCTCCTACAATGAGCAGTTCTTC. Amino acid sequence: CASSLTFSSYNEQFF. The full variable domain, in which reference TRBV11-3 and TRBJ2-1 provide the parts outside the CDR3, is EAGVVQSPRYKIIEKKQPVAFWCNPISGHNTLYWYLQNLGQGPELLIRYENEEAVDDSQLPKDRFSAERLKGVDSTLKIQPAELGDSAVYLCASSLTFSSYNEQFFGPGTRLTVL.

The genes are TRBV2 and TRBJ2-7, with no clear D. Germline CDR1 is SNHLY and CDR2 is FYNNEI. V was cut by 4 bases and J by 2 bases, with 9 bases left in between. This CDR3 is built from 13 residues. The CDR3 is CASSGGQTYEQYF. CDR3 in DNA: TGTGCCAGCAGTGGTGGGCAGACCTACGAGCAGTACTTC.

V is TRBV19 and J is TRBJ2-3; no clear D gene. The CDR3 totals 16 residues. The germline V gene has CDR1 LNHDA and CDR2 SQIVND (reference sequence). V lost 1 base and J 2 bases, leaving 13 bases between the germline ends. This CDR3 is CASSIGQSPSTDTQYF. In nucleotides, the CDR3 is TGTGCCAGTAGTATAGGTCAGTCCCCTTCCACAGATACGCAGTATTTT.

The chain combines TRBV30 with TRBJ1-4; no clear D gene. Germline CDR1 is GTSNPN and CDR2 is SVGIG (reference sequence). The CDR3 length is 11 residues. V shed 4 bases and J shed 12 bases, with 12 bases lying between them. The CDR3 loop is CAWNQDGELFF. CDR3 nucleotides: TGTGCCTGGAACCAAGACGGGGAACTGTTTTTT.

The chain recombines TRBV7-2 with TRBJ1-5; D is possibly TRBD1 (6 bases). The CDR3 totals 13 residues. Trimming removed 5 bases from V and 7 bases from J, with 12 bases in between. Germline loops: CDR1 SGHTA, CDR2 FQGNSA. The CDR3 protein is CASSAQGDQPQHF. DNA for the CDR3: TGTGCCAGCAGCGCACAGGGAGACCAGCCCCAGCATTTT. The variable domain in full, completed from reference TRBV7-2 and TRBJ1-5, reads GAGVSQSPSNKVTEKGKDVELRCDPISGHTALYWYRQSLGQGLEFLIYFQGNSAPDKSGLPSDRFSAERTGGSVSTLTIQRTQQEDSAVYLCASSAQGDQPQHFGDGTRLSIL.

The CDR3 loop reads CASSQFQGGNQPQHF. The CDR3 nucleotides read TGTGCCAGCAGCCAATTCCAGGGCGGCAATCAGCCCCAGCATTTT. The V call is TRBV16, the J call TRBJ1-5; TRBD1 might be the D (5 bases). The CDR3 runs to 15 residues. Deletions cut 1 base from V and 2 bases from J, with 9 bases between. The V gene's germline CDR1 is KGHSY and CDR2 FQNENV.

In nucleotides, the CDR3 is TGTGCCAGCAGCAAACCGGGTCTCCTCTACGAGCAGTACTTC. It codes for CASSKPGLLYEQYF. The J gene is TRBJ2-7, the V gene TRBV2; no reliable D call. This CDR3 region has 14 residues. From germline, CDR1 is SNHLY and CDR2 FYNNEI. The V end was cut by 6 bases, the J end by 3 bases, with 15 bases between.

CDR3 sequence reads: CASSEDRGSGTEAFF. The DNA of the CDR3 is TGTGCCAGCAGTGAGGACAGGGGGTCGGGCACTGAAGCTTTCTTT. The V gene is TRBV6-4, the J gene TRBJ1-1, with 10 positions matching TRBD1. V was pared by 3 bases and J by 4 bases, with 5 bases of the junction left unmatched. The CDR3 is 15 residues long. Germline-derived CDR1 and CDR2 are MRHNA and SNTAGT.

The rearrangement joins TRBV5-1 to TRBJ1-1; 9 bases fit TRBD1. The V gene's germline CDR1 is SGHRS and CDR2 YFSETQ. This CDR3 spans 16 amino acids. After removal of 4 bases from V and 6 bases from J, the junction contained 13 bases not matched to a gene. CDR3 residues: CASSPNDGTGNPEAFF. The DNA of the CDR3 is TGCGCCAGCAGCCCGAATGATGGGACAGGGAATCCTGAAGCTTTCTTT. Full variable domain (missing parts from reference TRBV5-1 and TRBJ1-1): KAGVTQTPRYLIKTRGQQVTLSCSPISGHRSVSWYQQTPGQGLQFLFEYFSETQRNKGNFPGRFSGRQFSNSRSEMNVSTLELGDSALYLCASSPNDGTGNPEAFFGQGTRLTVV.

This clone was observed once. The rearrangement uses TRBV5-1 and TRBJ1-1; D perhaps matches TRBD1 (5 bases). CDR1 and CDR2 from the germline V gene are SGHRS and YFSETQ. V lost 0 bases to trimming and J lost 8 bases, with 11 bases between them. CDR3 length: 13 amino acids. CDR3 in DNA: TGCGCCAGCAGCTTGGCGGCAGGGCCGGAAGCTTTCTTT. This translates into CASSLAAGPEAFF.

The CDR3 DNA reads as TGCGCCAGCAGCTTCACAGGGGGATACTACGAGCAGTACTTC. Protein sequence: CASSFTGGYYEQYF. The V call is TRBV5-1, the J call TRBJ2-7; 8 positions match TRBD1. The junction had 4 bases not matched to a gene; V was cut back by 2 bases and J by 3 bases. The CDR3 is 14 residues long. Germline CDR1 SGHRS, CDR2 YFSETQ. Complete variable domain (other parts from reference TRBV5-1 and TRBJ2-7): KAGVTQTPRYLIKTRGQQVTLSCSPISGHRSVSWYQQTPGQGLQFLFEYFSETQRNKGNFPGRFSGRQFSNSRSEMNVSTLELGDSALYLCASSFTGGYYEQYFGPGTRLTVT.